Sequencing of this T cell receptor (beta chain) was carried out in a study of cytomegalovirus exposure and HLA in healthy donors. It was with 60 Vbeta and 13 Jbeta primers that the PCR ran. TCRdb keeps only in-frame clones here, not all; method: immunoSEQ multiplex PCR. The profile shows roughly 120,000 clones, approximately 76% of them singletons. The trim removed 3 bases at V and 6 bases at J, leaving 7 bases unmatched. The germline V gene has CDR1 SGHTA and CDR2 FQGNSA. The CDR3 spans 15 residues. This TCR was sampled from a man aged 50 or older in good health and CMV-seropositive. Sample: PBMCs. J is TRBJ2-7 and V is TRBV7-2; 11 bases agree with TRBD1. The CDR3 here is CASSFLGQGEGEQYF. In DNA form, the CDR3 reads TGTGCCAGCAGCTTTTTGGGACAGGGGGAAGGCGAGCAGTACTTC.